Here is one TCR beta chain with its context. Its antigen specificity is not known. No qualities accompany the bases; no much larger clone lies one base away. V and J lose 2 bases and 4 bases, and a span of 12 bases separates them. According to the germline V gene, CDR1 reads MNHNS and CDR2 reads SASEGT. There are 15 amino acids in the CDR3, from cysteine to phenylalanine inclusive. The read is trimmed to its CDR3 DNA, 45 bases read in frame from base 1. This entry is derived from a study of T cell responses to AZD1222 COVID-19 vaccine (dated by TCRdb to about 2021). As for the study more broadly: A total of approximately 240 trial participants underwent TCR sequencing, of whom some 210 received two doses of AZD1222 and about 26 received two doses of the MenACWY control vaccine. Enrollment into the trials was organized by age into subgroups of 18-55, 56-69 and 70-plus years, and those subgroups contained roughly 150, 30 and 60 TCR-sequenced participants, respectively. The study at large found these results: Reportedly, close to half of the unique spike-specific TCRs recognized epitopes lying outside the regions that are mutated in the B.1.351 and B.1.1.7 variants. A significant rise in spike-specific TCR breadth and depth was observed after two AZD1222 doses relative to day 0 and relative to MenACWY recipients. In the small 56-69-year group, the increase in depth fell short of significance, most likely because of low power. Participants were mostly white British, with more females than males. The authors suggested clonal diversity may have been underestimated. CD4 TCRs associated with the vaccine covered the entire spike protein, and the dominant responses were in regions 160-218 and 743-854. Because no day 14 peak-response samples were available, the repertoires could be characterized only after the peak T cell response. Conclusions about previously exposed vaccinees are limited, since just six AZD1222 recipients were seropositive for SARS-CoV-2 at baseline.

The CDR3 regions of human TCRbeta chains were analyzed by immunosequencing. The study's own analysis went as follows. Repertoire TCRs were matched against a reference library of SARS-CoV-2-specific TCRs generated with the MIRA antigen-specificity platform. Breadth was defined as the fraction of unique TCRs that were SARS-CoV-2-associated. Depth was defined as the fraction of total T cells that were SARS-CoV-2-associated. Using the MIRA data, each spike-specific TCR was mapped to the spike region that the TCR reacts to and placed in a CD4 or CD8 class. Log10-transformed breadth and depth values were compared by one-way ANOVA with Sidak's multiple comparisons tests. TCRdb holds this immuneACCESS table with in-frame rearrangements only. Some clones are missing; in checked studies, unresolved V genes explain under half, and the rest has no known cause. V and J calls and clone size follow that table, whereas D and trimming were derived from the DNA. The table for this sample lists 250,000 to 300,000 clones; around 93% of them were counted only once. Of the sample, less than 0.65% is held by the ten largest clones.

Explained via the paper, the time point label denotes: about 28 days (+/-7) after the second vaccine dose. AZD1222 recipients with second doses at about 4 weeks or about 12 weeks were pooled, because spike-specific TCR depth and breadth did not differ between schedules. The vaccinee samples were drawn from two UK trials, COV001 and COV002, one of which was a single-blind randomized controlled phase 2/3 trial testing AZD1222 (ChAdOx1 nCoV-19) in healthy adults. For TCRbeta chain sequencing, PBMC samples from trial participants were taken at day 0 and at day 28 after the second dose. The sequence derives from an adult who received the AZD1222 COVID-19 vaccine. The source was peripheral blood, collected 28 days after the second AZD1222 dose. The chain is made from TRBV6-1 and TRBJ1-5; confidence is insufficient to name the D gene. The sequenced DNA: TGTGCCAGCAGTGAAATGGTATTAAGTAATCAGCCCCAGCATTTT. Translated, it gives CASSEMVLSNQPQHF.